This T cell receptor (beta chain) is from a study of spatial heterogeneity in lung cancer. Study summary: Consistently, beta-chain sequences turned up in larger numbers than alpha-chain sequences did. The study, taken as a whole, reports: Tumor mutation count correlated with how many alpha and beta TCRs expanded intratumorally.

TCRdb reprocessed the 5' RACE reads with MiXCR, giving one entry per CDR3 protein. The sample consists of more than 8,000 distinct CDR3 sequences, approximately 10% of them appearing once. This clonotype was seen ten or more times. Its antigen is not identified. Germline lookup yields CDR1 SEHNR and CDR2 FQNEAQ (reference sequence). Between the trimmed V and J ends, which lost 3 bases and 5 bases, there was a span of 14 bases. There are 15 residues in the CDR3. As to time point: sample taken at primary tumor resection. The rearrangement joins TRBV7-9 to TRBJ2-1; D ambiguous. The sample here was lung tumor tissue, taken at surgery. This sequence was found in a female donor with early-stage non-small cell lung cancer. The CDR3 DNA follows: TGTGCCAGCAGCTTTGGGGTCCCTACGCACAATGAGCAGTTCTTC. It codes for CASSFGVPTHNEQFF.